This T cell receptor beta chain is from a study of shared clonotypes between healthy human individuals. At deep level, the assay was performed. Sequenced by immunoSEQ multiplex PCR; TCRdb stores in-frame clones only, minus some. Seen here are approximately 330,000 clones, around four fifths observed once, and the top ten hold under 11%. The CDR3 totals 15 residues. V dropped 3 bases and J dropped 4; count of bases not matched to a gene: 7. Per the germline V gene, CDR1 is SGHTA and CDR2 is FQGNSA. This TCR derives from a man aged 25-45 years in good health. J is TRBJ2-3 and V is TRBV7-2; 7 positions match TRBD2. The sequenced sample consisted of memory CD4+ T cells sorted from blood. The subset is: CD45RA-negative fraction. The CDR3 DNA reads as TGTGCCAGCAGCTTTGCGGGAGTGTTGGCAGATACGCAGTATTTT. It specifies CASSFAGVLADTQYF.